Included here is one T cell receptor (beta chain) sequence, with context. This entry comes from a study of blood T cell repertoires in COVID-19. Background on the study: Collection of acute and convalescent COVID-19 samples took place in the United States, Italy and Spain. Sources were T cells, B-cell-depleted T cells, or PBMCs; the material itself was cDNA or gDNA.

Germline CDR1 is SGHTS and CDR2 is YDEGEE. This CDR3 is 16 amino acids long. V was clipped by 0 bases and J by 7 bases, with 14 bases between them. Sequencing was performed with immunoSEQ multiplex PCR; in TCRdb, only in-frame clones are kept and a portion is missing. The repertoire includes about 180,000 clones, approximately 81% of them detected once, and 8% to 11% sits in the top ten. V gene TRBV5-8 combines with J gene TRBJ1-6; D is perhaps TRBD1 (5 bases). Sample: peripheral blood. This clonotype was obtained from a woman of 80 years or more with active or convalescent COVID-19. Here the CDR3 DNA reads TGTGCCAGCAGCTTGGCCAAAGGGGCAGGGAATTCACCCCTCCACTTT. Its protein product is CASSLAKGAGNSPLHF.